Following are 24 T cell receptor beta chains from one sample sequenced in a study. TCRdb redid the calling of the RT-PCR reads with MiXCR, one entry per CDR3 protein. The sample includes about 680,000 distinct CDR3 sequences, approximately 15% seen only once; the top ten take 3.6%. Sequenced input: memory CD4+ T cells from blood. Receptors originate from a female donor in good health, serving as a healthy control.

This clonotype was detected many times. CDR3 nucleotide sequence: TGCAGTGCTAGAGAGCGAGGAAATGGGGCCAACGTCCTGACTTTC. Its translation is CSARERGNGANVLTF. The chain uses TRBV20-1 and TRBJ2-6; D ambiguous. Germline V CDR1 and CDR2: DFQATT, SNEGSKA (reference sequence). There are 15 residues in the CDR3. V lost 0 bases and J 3 bases, leaving 9 bases between the germline ends.

This clonotype came up a few times. This rearrangement joins TRBV4-1 to TRBJ2-5; the match to TRBD1 covers 7 bases. CDR3 length: 13 residues. V shed 8 bases and J 1 base; nucleotides not matched to a gene: 4. The germline V gene has CDR1 MGHRA and CDR2 YSYEKL. The CDR3 here is CASGGQLQETQYF. As DNA, the CDR3 is TGCGCCAGCGGGGGACAGCTCCAAGAGACCCAGTACTTC.

In this sample, this clonotype turned up a few times. The chain employs TRBV12-3 or TRBV12-4 and TRBJ2-7; D perhaps matches TRBD2 (5 bases). This CDR3 comprises 14 residues. The germline V and J ends were trimmed by 6 bases and 4 bases, with 16 bases remaining between them. CDR3 sequence: CASRLGISGYEQYF. The CDR3 DNA follows: TGTGCCAGCAGGCTGGGGATCTCGGGGTACGAGCAGTACTTC.

This chain uses TRBV9 with TRBJ2-1; the D is unclear. The CDR3 length is 14 residues. The V gene lost 7 bases and the J gene lost 6 bases, with 17 bases spanning the gap. Germline V gene data show CDR1 as SGDLS and CDR2 as YYNGEE. CDR3 loop: CASCLGTLSNEQFF. The CDR3, as DNA: TGTGCCAGCTGTCTGGGAACTCTCAGCAATGAGCAGTTCTTC.

This clonotype was picked up a small number of times. The J gene is TRBJ2-5, the V gene TRBV7-8, with unresolved D. Germline CDR1 is SGHVS and CDR2 is FQNEAQ. This CDR3 has 11 residues. V was shortened by 7 bases and J by 5 bases, with 8 bases between the two germline ends. CDR3 in DNA: TGTGCCAGCAACCCTGGGGAGACCCAGTACTTC. This sequence encodes CASNPGETQYF.

The chain joins TRBV11-1 to TRBJ1-1, with 8 positions matching TRBD1. The germline V gene has CDR1 SGHAT and CDR2 FQDESV (reference sequence). The V gene end was trimmed by 5 bases and the J gene end by 1 base; junction bases not matched to a gene: 9. This CDR3 comprises 16 residues. DNA of the CDR3: TGTGCCAGCAGCCCTAGCGTACAGGGGGGGAACACTGAAGCTTTCTTT. Translation gives CASSPSVQGGNTEAFF.

The chain employs TRBV20-1 and TRBJ2-2; D ambiguous. Per germline, CDR1 DFQATT and CDR2 SNEGSKA (reference sequence). The V end was cut by 3 bases, the J end by 6 bases, with 14 bases between. CDR3 length equals 14 residues. In DNA, the CDR3 is TGCAGTGCTAGGAGCAACCTGGCCTCCGGGGAGCTGTTTTTT. This gives the protein CSARSNLASGELFF.

This clonotype was observed a handful of times. The rearrangement links TRBV10-3 to TRBJ2-7; TRBD1 might be the D (5 bases). The CDR3 is 13 residues long. Germline V CDR1 and CDR2: ENHRY, SYGVKD. V was shortened by 2 bases and J by 4 bases, with 9 bases between the two germline ends. DNA for the CDR3: TGTGCCATCAGTGAGGGGGCAATTTACGAGCAGTACTTC. It translates to CAISEGAIYEQYF.

The rearrangement joins TRBV14 to TRBJ1-4; a possible D gene is TRBD1 (6 bases). The CDR3 loop spans 15 amino acids. The germline V gene has CDR1 SGHDN and CDR2 FVKESK. V shed 1 base and J shed 8 bases, with 14 bases lying between them. CDR3 sequence: CASSQGPAGGEKLFF. The CDR3 region has the DNA TGTGCCAGCAGCCAAGGCCCAGCGGGGGGCGAAAAACTGTTTTTT.

This clonotype was observed a handful of times. The V call is TRBV9, the J call TRBJ2-2; D unresolved. The germline CDR1 and CDR2 sequences are SGDLS and YYNGEE. V lost 3 bases to trimming and J lost 7 bases, with 13 bases between them. The CDR3 contains 14 residues. CDR3 DNA sequence: TGTGCCAGCAGCGGGGGATTTGGTTTCGGGGAGCTGTTTTTT. Amino acids: CASSGGFGFGELFF.

The chain carries TRBV6-5 and TRBJ2-1; 7 bases are a match to TRBD2. The CDR3 has 15 amino acids. Germline V gene lookup returns CDR1 MNHEY and CDR2 SVGAGI. J lost 0 bases, V lost 9 bases, and 8 bases had no gene match. This CDR3 reads CASKMGGSSYNEQFF. The CDR3 coding sequence is TGTGCCAGTAAAATGGGGGGGAGCTCCTACAATGAGCAGTTCTTC.

In this sample, this clonotype turned up a few times. The chain combines TRBV5-1 with TRBJ2-1; 9 bases are a match to TRBD2. Trimming took 4 bases from V and 8 from J; bases not matched to a gene: 13. The CDR3 runs to 16 residues. Germline CDR1 reads SGHRS; CDR2 reads YFSETQ. The CDR3 DNA sequence: TGCGCCAGCAGCCAAAACGCGGGGGGGCTTCAGCATGAGCAGTTCTTC. It encodes CASSQNAGGLQHEQFF.

V gene TRBV20-1 combines with J gene TRBJ2-7; possible D gene TRBD2, 5 bases. This CDR3 comprises 13 residues. The germline V gene has CDR1 DFQATT and CDR2 SNEGSKA (reference sequence). Trimming stripped 6 bases from V and 5 bases from J, with 17 bases between. The CDR3 loop is CSAPTGISNEQYF. In DNA form, the CDR3 reads TGCAGTGCGCCTACGGGGATTAGCAACGAGCAGTACTTC.

This chain uses TRBV24-1 with TRBJ2-7, with 7 bases matching TRBD1. Per the germline V gene, CDR1 is KGHDR and CDR2 is SFDVKD. The CDR3 covers 15 residues. V lost 2 bases and J lost 2; bases outside the gene matches: 5. In nucleotides, the CDR3 is TGTGCCACCAGTGATTCTCATGGGACAGCCTACGAGCAGTACTTC. Translating it yields CATSDSHGTAYEQYF.

The rearrangement links TRBV29-1 to TRBJ2-7, with 10 bases identical to TRBD2. V shed 7 bases, J shed 6 bases, and the junction held 15 bases outside the gene matches. The germline gives CDR1 SQVTM, CDR2 ANQGSEA. The CDR3 contains 15 residues. The CDR3 region is CSAGEGLAGVTEQYF. The CDR3 DNA reads TGCAGCGCGGGGGAGGGGCTAGCGGGAGTTACCGAGCAGTACTTC.

The J gene is TRBJ2-5, the V gene TRBV12-3 or TRBV12-4, with a tentative D call TRBD1 (5 bases). Trimming stripped 4 bases from V and 1 base from J, with 13 bases between. There are 15 residues in the CDR3. DNA of the CDR3: TGTGCCAGCAGTTCCACAGGTGCGGCCCAAGAGACCCAGTACTTC. Protein: CASSSTGAAQETQYF.

The rearrangement links TRBV3-1 to TRBJ2-1; D may be TRBD2 (5 bases). V gave up 4 bases and J gave up 9 bases, with 10 bases separating them. CDR1 is LGHDT and CDR2 is YNNKEL in the germline V gene (reference sequence). CDR3 length: 12 amino acids. The CDR3 region has the DNA TGTGCCAGCAGCCTCGGGAAGGGTGAGCAGTTCTTC. Encoded protein: CASSLGKGEQFF.

The sample holds many counts of this clonotype. This chain links TRBV9 with TRBJ1-2; possibly TRBD1 for D (6 bases). V was clipped by 4 bases and J by 8 bases, with 21 bases between them. The CDR3 has 15 residues. Germline CDR1 SGDLS, CDR2 YYNGEE. Here the CDR3 DNA reads TGTGCCAGCAGCAACGTGGGGAACAGGGCGAAAGGCTACACCTTC. It yields the protein CASSNVGNRAKGYTF.

This clonotype came up a few times. The chain employs TRBV2 and TRBJ1-1, with D unresolved. In germline, CDR1 is SNHLY, CDR2 FYNNEI. The CDR3 consists of 13 residues. Trimming removed 8 bases from V and 0 bases from J, with 10 bases in between. DNA of the CDR3: TGTGCCAGCCGTGGGGATGTGAACACTGAAGCTTTCTTT. It codes for CASRGDVNTEAFF.

The chain employs TRBV19 and TRBJ1-2, with TRBD1 identical over 8 bases. The CDR3 consists of 16 residues. J lost 7 bases, V lost 3 bases, and 13 bases had no gene match. The germline V gene encodes CDR1 LNHDA and CDR2 SQIVND (reference sequence). The CDR3 DNA follows: TGTGCCAGTAGTATTTATAGAGGCCAGGGGGCGTTTGGCTACACCTTC. This translates into CASSIYRGQGAFGYTF.

In this sample, this clonotype turned up a few times. The chain carries TRBV13 and TRBJ2-3; 10 bases are a match to TRBD2. Germline trimming cut 3 bases from V and 7 bases from J; bases unmatched to any gene: 10. Germline V lookup: CDR1 PRHDT, CDR2 FYEKMQ (reference sequence). The CDR3 contains 16 residues. The CDR3 sequence: CASSFPLAGVRNTQYF. Written as DNA, the CDR3 is TGTGCCAGCAGCTTCCCTCTAGCGGGAGTAAGGAATACGCAGTATTTT.

J is TRBJ1-6 and V is TRBV12-3 or TRBV12-4; possible D gene TRBD1, 5 bases. The CDR3 totals 13 residues. The V gene lost 2 bases and the J gene lost 10 bases, with 9 bases spanning the gap. The CDR3 DNA is TGTGCCAGCAGTTTATTGGGGCAATCACCCCTCCACTTT. Amino acids: CASSLLGQSPLHF.

This clonotype has ten or more counts. The genes are TRBV7-9 and TRBJ2-1; 9 bases agree with TRBD2. From germline, CDR1 is SEHNR and CDR2 FQNEAQ (reference sequence). The CDR3 consists of 16 residues. With V trimmed by 5 bases and J by 8 bases, 13 bases remained unmatched. CDR3 sequence reads: CASSPYGTSSNDEQFF. Written as DNA, the CDR3 is TGTGCCAGCAGCCCATACGGGACTAGCTCCAATGATGAGCAGTTCTTC.

This clonotype has a handful of counts. V is TRBV7-2 and J is TRBJ2-3; 14 nucleotides agree with TRBD2. Germline V gene data show CDR1 as SGHTA and CDR2 as FQGNSA. J was trimmed by 9 bases and V by 1 base; bases with no gene match: 3. The CDR3 is 15 residues long. In nucleotides, the CDR3 is TGTGCCAGCAGCTTAGGACTAGCGGGAGGGCGGACGCAGTATTTT. It encodes CASSLGLAGGRTQYF.